This T cell receptor (beta chain) was captured by sequencing in a study of memory CD4+ T cells and cytomegalovirus serostatus. Study in general: Of the healthy Belgian adults, 9 or 10 were CMV seropositive and approximately 24 seronegative. General study points: Median bootstrapped AUC for CMV status was approximately 0.96 originally, about 0.9 US-trained.

To note about this clone: Antigen: not known.

The sort gate was single viable CD3+CD4+CD8-CD45RO+ cells for memory CD4+ T cells. Total CD4+ T cells were enriched by CD4 positive selection. Original handling: After removing out-of-frame reads, millions of distinct TCRbeta sequences remained. Sequencing used immunoSEQ multiplex PCR; TCRdb keeps in-frame clones, though not all of them. V and J calls and clone size are as listed in that table; D and trimming were resolved from the DNA. The sample yields some 52,000 clones, approximately 82% seen once. Germline CDR1 reads SGHVS; CDR2 reads FQNEAQ. The CDR3 length is 14 residues. Trimming removed 6 bases at V and 1 base at J, with 7 bases between.

The clonotype comes from an adult in good health and CMV-seropositive. Sequencing input: memory CD4+ T cells from blood. This chain uses TRBV7-8 with TRBJ2-6; possibly TRBD2 for D (6 bases). The CDR3, as DNA: TGTGCCAGCAGTCGGGGGTCTGGGGCCAACGTCCTGACTTTC. Residues: CASSRGSGANVLTF.